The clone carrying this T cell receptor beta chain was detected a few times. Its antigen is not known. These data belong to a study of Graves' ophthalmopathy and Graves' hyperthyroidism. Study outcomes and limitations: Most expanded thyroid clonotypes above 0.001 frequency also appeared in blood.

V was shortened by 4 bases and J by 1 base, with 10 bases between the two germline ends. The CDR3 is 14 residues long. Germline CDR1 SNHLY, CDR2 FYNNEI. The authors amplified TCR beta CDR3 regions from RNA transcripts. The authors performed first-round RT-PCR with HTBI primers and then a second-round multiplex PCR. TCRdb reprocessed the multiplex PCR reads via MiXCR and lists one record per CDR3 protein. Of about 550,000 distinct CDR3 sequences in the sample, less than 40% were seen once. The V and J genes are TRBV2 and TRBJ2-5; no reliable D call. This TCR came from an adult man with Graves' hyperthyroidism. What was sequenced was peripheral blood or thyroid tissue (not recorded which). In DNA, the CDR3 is TGTGCCAGCAGTGTCGGGCGTCTCCAAGAGACCCAGTACTTC. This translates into CASSVGRLQETQYF.